This record looks at one T cell receptor (beta chain) sequence and its context. These data come from a study of blood T cell repertoires in COVID-19. Study in general: The analysed material was cDNA or gDNA that came from T cells, B-cell-depleted T cells, or PBMCs.

Authors' methods: Amplification of reference gene primers provided the estimated nucleated cell counts. Some clones are missing from TCRdb's copy, which holds only in-frame ones; the method was immunoSEQ multiplex PCR. Clone size and the V and J calls come from that table; the DNA yielded D and trimming. Of roughly 340,000 clones in the sample, around 91% are singletons; the top ten hold about 3.5%. The CDR3 runs 19 residues. Trimming cost V 2 bases and J 4 bases; bases outside gene matches: 16. The germline V gene encodes CDR1 SGHDN and CDR2 FVKESK. The chain recombines TRBV14 with TRBJ1-2, with TRBD1 identical over 10 bases. Sequencing was carried out using peripheral blood. The sequence derives from a woman aged 18-30 years who had recovered from COVID-19. The CDR3 region has the DNA TGTGCCAGCAGCCAACGCCCATGGACAGGGGGTCAATTACGCTATGGCTACACCTTC. Amino acid sequence: CASSQRPWTGGQLRYGYTF.